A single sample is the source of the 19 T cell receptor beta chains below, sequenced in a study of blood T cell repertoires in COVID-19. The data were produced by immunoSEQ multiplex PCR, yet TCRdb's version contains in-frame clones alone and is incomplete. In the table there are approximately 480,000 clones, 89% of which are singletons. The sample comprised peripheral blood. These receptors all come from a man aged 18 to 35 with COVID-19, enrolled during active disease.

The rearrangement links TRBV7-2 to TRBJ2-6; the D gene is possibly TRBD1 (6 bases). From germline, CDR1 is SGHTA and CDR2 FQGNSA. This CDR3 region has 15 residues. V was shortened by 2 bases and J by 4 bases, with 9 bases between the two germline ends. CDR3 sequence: CASSLNQGGANVLTF. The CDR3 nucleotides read TGTGCCAGCAGCTTAAACCAGGGGGGGGCCAACGTCCTGACTTTC.

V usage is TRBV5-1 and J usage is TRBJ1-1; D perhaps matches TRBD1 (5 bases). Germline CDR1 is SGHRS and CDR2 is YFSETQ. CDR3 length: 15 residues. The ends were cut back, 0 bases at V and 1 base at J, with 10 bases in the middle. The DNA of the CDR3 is TGCGCCAGCAGCTTGGTTGGGGGAGGGAACACTGAAGCTTTCTTT. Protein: CASSLVGGGNTEAFF.

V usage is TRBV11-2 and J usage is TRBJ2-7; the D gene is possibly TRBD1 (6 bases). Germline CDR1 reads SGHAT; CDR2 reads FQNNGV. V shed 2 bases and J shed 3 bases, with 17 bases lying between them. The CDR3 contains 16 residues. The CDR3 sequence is CASSLIQGPGVYEQYF. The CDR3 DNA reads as TGTGCCAGCAGCTTAATACAGGGCCCAGGGGTCTACGAGCAGTACTTC.

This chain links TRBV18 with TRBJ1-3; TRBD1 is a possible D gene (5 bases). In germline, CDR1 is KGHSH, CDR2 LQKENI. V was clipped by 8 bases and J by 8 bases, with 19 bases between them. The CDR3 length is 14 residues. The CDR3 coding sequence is TGTGCCAGCAAGCGGGCAGGGCAGGTGGACACCATATATTTT. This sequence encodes CASKRAGQVDTIYF.

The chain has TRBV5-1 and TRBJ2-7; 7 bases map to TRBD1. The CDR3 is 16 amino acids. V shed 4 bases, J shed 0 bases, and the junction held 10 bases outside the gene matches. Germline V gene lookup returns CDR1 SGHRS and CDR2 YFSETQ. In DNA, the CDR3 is TGCGCCAGCAGCCCCCGGGACAGCCAGAGCTCCTACGAGCAGTACTTC. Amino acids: CASSPRDSQSSYEQYF.

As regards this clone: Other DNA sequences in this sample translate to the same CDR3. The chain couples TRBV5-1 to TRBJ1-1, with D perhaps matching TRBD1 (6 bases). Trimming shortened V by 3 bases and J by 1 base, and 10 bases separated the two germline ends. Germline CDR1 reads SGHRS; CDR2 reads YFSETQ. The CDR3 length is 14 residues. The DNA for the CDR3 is TGCGCCAGCAGCTCGACAGGCGGGAACACTGAAGCTTTCTTT. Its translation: CASSSTGGNTEAFF.

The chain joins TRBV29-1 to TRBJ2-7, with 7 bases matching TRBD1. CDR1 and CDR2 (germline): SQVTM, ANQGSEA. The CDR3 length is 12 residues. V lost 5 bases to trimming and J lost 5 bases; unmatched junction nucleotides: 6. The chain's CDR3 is CSVTQTGNEQYF. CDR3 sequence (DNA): TGCAGCGTTACTCAGACAGGGAACGAGCAGTACTTC.

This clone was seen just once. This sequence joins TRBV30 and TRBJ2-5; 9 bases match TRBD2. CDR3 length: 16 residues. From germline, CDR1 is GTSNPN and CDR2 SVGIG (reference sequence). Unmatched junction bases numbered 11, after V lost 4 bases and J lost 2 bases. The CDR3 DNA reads TGTGCCTGGATTCCGCGGGTAGCGGGGGTGCAAGAGACCCAGTACTTC. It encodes CAWIPRVAGVQETQYF. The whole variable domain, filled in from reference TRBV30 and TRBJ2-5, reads SQTIHQWPATLVQPVGSPLSLECTVEGTSNPNLYWYRQAAGRGLQLLFYSVGIGQISSEVPQNLSASRPQDRQFILSSKKLLLSDSGFYLCAWIPRVAGVQETQYFGPGTRLLVL.

This CDR3 is CASSENLGTGNTGELFF. For the CDR3, the DNA is TGTGCCAGCAGTGAGAATTTGGGGACAGGTAACACCGGGGAGCTGTTTTTT. This sequence joins TRBV25-1 and TRBJ2-2, with 8 bases lining up with TRBD1. The germline V gene has CDR1 MGHDK and CDR2 SYGVNS. V shed 3 bases and J 2 bases; nucleotides not matched to a gene: 8. This CDR3 is built from 17 residues.

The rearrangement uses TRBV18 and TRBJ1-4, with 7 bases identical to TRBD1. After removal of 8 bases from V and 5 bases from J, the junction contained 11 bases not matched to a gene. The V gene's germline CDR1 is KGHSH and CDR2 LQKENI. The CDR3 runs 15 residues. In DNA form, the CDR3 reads TGTGCCAGCACCGACCTGGGACAGTTAAATGAAAAACTGTTTTTT. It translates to CASTDLGQLNEKLFF.

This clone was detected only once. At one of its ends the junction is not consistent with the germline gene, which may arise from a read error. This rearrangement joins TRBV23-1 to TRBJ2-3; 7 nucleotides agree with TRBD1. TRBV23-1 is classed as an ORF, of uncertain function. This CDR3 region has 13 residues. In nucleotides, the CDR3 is TGCGCCAGCAGTCAACCCAATGACAGGGCCATGATTTTT. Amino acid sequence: CASSQPNDRAMIF.

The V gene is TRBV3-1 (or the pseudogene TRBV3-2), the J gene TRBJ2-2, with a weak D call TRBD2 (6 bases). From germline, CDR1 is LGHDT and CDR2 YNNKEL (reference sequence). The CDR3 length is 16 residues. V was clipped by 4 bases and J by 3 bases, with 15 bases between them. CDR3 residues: CASSRGLPADTGELFF. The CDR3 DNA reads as TGTGCCAGCAGCCGGGGACTTCCTGCTGACACCGGGGAGCTGTTTTTT.

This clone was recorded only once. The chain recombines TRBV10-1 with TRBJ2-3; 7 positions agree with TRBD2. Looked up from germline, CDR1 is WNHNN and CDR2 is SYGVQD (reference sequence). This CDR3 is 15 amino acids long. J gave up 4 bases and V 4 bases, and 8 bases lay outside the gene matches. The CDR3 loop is CASSGLGREPDTQYF. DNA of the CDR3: TGCGCCAGCAGTGGCCTCGGGCGGGAGCCAGATACGCAGTATTTT.

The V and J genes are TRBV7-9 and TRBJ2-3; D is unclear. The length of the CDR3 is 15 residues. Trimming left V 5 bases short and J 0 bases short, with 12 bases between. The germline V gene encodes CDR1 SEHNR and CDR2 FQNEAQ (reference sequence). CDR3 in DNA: TGTGCCAGCAGCCCGGGTTCCGTAAGCACAGATACGCAGTATTTT. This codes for CASSPGSVSTDTQYF.

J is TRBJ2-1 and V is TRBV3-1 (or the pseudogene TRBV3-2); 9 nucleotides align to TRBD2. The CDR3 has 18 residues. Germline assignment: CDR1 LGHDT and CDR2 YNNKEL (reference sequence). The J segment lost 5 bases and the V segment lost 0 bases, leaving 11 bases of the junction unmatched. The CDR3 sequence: CASSQEYNKRGAHNEQFF. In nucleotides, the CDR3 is TGTGCCAGCAGCCAAGAATACAATAAGCGGGGGGCCCACAATGAGCAGTTCTTC.

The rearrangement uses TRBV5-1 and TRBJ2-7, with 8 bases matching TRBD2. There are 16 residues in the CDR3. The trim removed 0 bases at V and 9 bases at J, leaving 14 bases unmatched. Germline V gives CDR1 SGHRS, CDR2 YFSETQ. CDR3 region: CASSLEVRDMGLGQYF. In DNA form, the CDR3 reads TGCGCCAGCAGCTTGGAGGTTCGGGACATGGGACTAGGGCAGTACTTC.

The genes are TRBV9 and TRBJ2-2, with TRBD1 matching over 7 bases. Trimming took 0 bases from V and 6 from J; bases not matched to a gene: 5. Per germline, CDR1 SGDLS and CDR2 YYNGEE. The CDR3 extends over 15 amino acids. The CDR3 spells CASSVAGQVSGELFF. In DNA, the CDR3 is TGTGCCAGCAGCGTAGCCGGACAGGTTTCCGGGGAGCTGTTTTTT.

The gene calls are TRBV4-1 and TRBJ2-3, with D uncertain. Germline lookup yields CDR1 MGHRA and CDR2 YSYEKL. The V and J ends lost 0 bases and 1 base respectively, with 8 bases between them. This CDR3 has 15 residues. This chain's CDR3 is CASSQDSDRTDTQYF. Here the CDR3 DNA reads TGCGCCAGCAGCCAAGATTCAGATCGCACAGATACGCAGTATTTT.

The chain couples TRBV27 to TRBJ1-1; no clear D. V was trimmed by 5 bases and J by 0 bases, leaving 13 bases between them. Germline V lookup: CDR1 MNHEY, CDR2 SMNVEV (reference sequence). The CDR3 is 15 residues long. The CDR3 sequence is CASSTRGEMNTEAFF. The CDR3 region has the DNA TGTGCCAGCAGTACCCGTGGGGAGATGAACACTGAAGCTTTCTTT.